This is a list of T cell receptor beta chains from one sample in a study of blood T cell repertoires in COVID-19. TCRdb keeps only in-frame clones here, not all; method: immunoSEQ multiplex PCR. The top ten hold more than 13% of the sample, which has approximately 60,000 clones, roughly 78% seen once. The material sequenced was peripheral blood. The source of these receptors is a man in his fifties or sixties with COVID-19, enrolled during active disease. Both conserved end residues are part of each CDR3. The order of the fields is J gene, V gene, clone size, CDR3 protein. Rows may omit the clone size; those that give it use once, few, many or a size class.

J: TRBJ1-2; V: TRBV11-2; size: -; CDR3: CASSTTGYYGYTF
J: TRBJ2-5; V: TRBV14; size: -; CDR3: CASSQASGGWETQYF
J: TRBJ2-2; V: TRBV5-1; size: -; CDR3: CASSLVGTSGGELFF
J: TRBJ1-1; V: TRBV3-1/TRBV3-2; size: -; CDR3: CASSTRNTEAFF
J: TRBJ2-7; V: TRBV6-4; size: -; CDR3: CASISGGGAGGSYEQYF
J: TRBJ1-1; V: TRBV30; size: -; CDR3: CAWSDVGQGEAFF
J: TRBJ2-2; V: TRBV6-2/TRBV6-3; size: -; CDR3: CASSYRGLRSTGELFF
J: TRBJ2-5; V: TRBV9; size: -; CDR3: CASSVSSGPETQYF
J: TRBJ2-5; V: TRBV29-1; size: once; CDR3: CSVEASGGGTQYF
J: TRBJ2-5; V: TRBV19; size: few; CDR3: CASSITEGLGTQYF
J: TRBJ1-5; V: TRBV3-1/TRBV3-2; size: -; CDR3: CASSQPLGSQPQHF
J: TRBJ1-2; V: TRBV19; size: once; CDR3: CASSIQSLYGYTF
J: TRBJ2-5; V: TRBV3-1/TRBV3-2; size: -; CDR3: CASRNRGKETQYF
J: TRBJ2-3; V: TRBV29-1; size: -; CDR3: CSVEGGSGGLSSTDTQYF
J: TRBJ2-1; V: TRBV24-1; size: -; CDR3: CATRDRGFYNEQFF
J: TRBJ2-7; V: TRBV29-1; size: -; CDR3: CSIHSGESYEQYF
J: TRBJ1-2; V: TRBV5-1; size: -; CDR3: CASSLTVNYGYTF
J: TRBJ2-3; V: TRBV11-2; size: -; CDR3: CASSLGTFPVTDTQYF
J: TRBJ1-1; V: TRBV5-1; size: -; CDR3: CASSLSDRANTEAFF
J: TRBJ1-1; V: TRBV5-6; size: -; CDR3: CASSLGYSTEAFF
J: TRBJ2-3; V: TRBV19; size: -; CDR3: CASGVAADTQYF
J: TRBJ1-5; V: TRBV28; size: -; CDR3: CASSSSIGGSNQPQHF
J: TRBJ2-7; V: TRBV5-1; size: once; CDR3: CASSPGTGGGEQYF
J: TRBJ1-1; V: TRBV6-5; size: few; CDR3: CASHPSEATEAFF
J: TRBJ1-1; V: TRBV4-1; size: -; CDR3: CASSQHQGRMNTEAFF
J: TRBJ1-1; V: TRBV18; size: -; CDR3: CASSTGTGGDVTEAFF
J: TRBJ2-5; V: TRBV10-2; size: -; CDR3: CASSELIQETQYF
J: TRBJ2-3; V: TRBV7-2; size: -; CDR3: CASSIDRGRTQYF
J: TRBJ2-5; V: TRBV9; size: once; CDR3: CASSAQGQARETQYF
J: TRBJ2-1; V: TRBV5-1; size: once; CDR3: CASSSRGDSAAIEQFF
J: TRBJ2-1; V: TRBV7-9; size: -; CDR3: CASSLVWREGVNEQFF
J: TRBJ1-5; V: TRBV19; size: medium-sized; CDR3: CASSIVSGAGQPQHF
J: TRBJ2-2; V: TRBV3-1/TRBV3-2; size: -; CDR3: CASRATGGPPGELFF
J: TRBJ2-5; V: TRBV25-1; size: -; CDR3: CASSERSAGGLETQYF
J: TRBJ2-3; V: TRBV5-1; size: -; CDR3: CASSLTGHPVDTQYF
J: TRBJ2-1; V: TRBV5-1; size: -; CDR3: CASSLDIAEAEQFF
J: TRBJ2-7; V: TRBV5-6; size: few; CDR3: CASSLGGGASSYEQYF
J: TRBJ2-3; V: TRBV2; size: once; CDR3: CASSKERGSTDTQYF
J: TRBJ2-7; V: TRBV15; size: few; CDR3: CATSRDGARGEEQYF
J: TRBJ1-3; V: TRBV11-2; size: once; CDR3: CASSIAGQRLNTIYF
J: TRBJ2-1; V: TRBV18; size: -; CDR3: CASSPGQGAYNEQFF
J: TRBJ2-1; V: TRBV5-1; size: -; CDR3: CASSARTSGGYNEQFF
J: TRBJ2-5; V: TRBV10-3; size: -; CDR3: CAISESTPGQVTQETQYF
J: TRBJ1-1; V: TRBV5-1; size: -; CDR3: CASSFRVNTEAFF
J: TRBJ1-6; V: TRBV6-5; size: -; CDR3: CASSTGGIYNSPLHF
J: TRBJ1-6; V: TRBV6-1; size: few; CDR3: CASSETDRGPFLNSPLHF
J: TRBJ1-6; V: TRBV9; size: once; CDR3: CASSAGTGGSPLHF
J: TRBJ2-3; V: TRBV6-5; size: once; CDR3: CATGTSGSVTDTQYF
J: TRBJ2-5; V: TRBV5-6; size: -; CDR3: CASSNLGGWKFETQYF
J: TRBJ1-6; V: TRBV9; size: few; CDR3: CASSPSGDVGSPLHF
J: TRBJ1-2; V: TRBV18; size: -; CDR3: CASREQGGHYGYTF
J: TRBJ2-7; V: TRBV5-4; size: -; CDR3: CASSLGEEQYF
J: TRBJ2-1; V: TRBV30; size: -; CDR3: CAWMAGTSSYNEQFF
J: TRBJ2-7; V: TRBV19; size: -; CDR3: CATSRSSGSWEQYF
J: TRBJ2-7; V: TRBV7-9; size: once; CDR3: CASSFDPRQGGLHEQYF
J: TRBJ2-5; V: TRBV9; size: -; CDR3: CASSPPPGETQYF
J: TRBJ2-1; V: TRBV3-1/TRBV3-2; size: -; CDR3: CASSLISGSSSYNEQFF
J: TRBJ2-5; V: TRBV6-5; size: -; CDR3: CASSYWGRASGETQYF
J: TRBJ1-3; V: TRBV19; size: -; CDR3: CASSRRGSGNTIYF